The sequence of this T cell receptor beta chain was determined in a study of T cells in Graves' hyperthyroidism and ophthalmopathy. In the study overall: Staff took peripheral blood when the initial diagnosis was made, before any treatment began.

Diagnoses were made from clinical symptoms, serum measures (thyroxine and TRAb), thyroid ultrasound and orbital computed tomography. Study results and caveats: Through a model of 13 V-J features, ophthalmopathy was separated from stable hyperthyroidism.

Worth noting for this clonotype: The antigen remains undetermined.

Using RNA transcripts as the source, TCR beta CDR3 regions were amplified. Researchers ran a first-round RT-PCR on the TCR CDR3 using the HTBI primer set. TCRdb re-called the multiplex PCR reads with MiXCR, one entry per CDR3 protein. The profile covers 540,000 or so distinct CDR3 sequences, with about 15% appearing a single time and less than 9.5% taken by the ten largest. With 2 bases removed from V and 8 bases from J, the gap between germline ends came to 15 bases. The CDR3 totals 14 residues. CDR1 and CDR2 from the germline V gene are GTSNPN and SVGIG (reference sequence). The clonotype originates from a woman between 25 and 40 years old with Graves' hyperthyroidism. J is TRBJ2-2 and V is TRBV30; D remains ambiguous. Sequences were obtained from blood. CDR3 sequence reads: CAWSIRAVAGELFF. The CDR3, as DNA: TGTGCCTGGAGTATTCGGGCGGTAGCAGGGGAGCTGTTTTTT.